Listed below are T cell receptor beta chains from one sample, sequenced in a study of post-analysis software for immune sequencing data. MiXCR, run by TCRdb on the PCR reads, gives a single entry per CDR3 protein. The sample carries over 700,000 distinct CDR3 sequences, roughly 27% recorded once. The sample taken for sequencing was blood. The receptors were gathered from a girl aged 5-17 years with multiple sclerosis. CDR3s include the opening cysteine and the closing phenylalanine or tryptophan. D genes are given only for firm matches. Size is stated for part of the rows, as once, few or many counts, or as a class when the clone is expanded.

clone size	J gene	D gene	CDR3 length	V gene	CDR3 DNA	CDR3 protein
few	TRBJ2-7	.	14	TRBV20-1	TGCAGTGCTAGATCCGCCCGAGCCGGGTACGAGCAGTACTTC	CSARSARAGYEQYF
.	TRBJ2-3	.	17	TRBV12-5	TGTGCTAGTGGTTTGCCACGGGGCAGCCTCAGCACAGATACGCAGTATTTT	CASGLPRGSLSTDTQYF
once	TRBJ2-7	TRBD1	16	TRBV27	TGTGCCAGCAGTTTGGGCCGGGACAGGAGGTCCTACGAGCAGTACTTC	CASSLGRDRRSYEQYF
.	TRBJ2-2	.	19	TRBV6-2/TRBV6-3	TGTGCCAGCAGTTACTCGAGTAGTAGCGCGGAGGTTTCTCCCGGGGAGCTGTTTTTT	CASSYSSSSAEVSPGELFF
once	TRBJ1-4	.	12	TRBV2	TGTGCCAGCAGTGATATCGCAGCCCAACTGTTTTTT	CASSDIAAQLFF
.	TRBJ1-6	TRBD1	17	TRBV3-1	TGTGCCAGCAGCCCCGGAGACAGGGGACTATATACGGCACCCCTCCACTTT	CASSPGDRGLYTAPLHF
.	TRBJ2-2	.	15	TRBV15	TGTGCCACCAGCCCCACGGTCTTTTTAACCGGGGAGCTGTTTTTT	CATSPTVFLTGELFF
few	TRBJ1-2	TRBD1	14	TRBV10-3	TGTGCCATCAGTCCGGGACAGGGCAAGTATGGCTACACCTTC	CAISPGQGKYGYTF
few	TRBJ1-6	TRBD1	15	TRBV6-4	TGTGCCAGCAGTGACTTGGGACAGGGAAATTCACCCCTCCACTTT	CASSDLGQGNSPLHF
.	TRBJ2-1	TRBD2	16	TRBV29-1	TGCAGCGTTGAAGGGACTAGCCCTACCTCCTACAATGAGCAGTTCTTC	CSVEGTSPTSYNEQFF
.	TRBJ1-6	.	12	TRBV10-2	TGCGCCAGCAGTGAGTCGTTGACGATTCTCCACTTT	CASSESLTILHF
.	TRBJ2-3	TRBD2	15	TRBV10-3	TGTGCCATCAGATCTAGCGGGGGTAGCACAGATACGCAGTATTTT	CAIRSSGGSTDTQYF
.	TRBJ1-2	.	15	TRBV12-3/TRBV12-4	TGTGCCAGCAGGGCTCGTGGAGGATGGGAAGGGGGCTACACCTTC	CASRARGGWEGGYTF
few	TRBJ1-6	.	13	TRBV6-2/TRBV6-3	TGTGCCAGCAGCGCGGAAACCTGGACACCCCTCCACTTT	CASSAETWTPLHF
.	TRBJ1-2	TRBD1	13	TRBV7-9	TGTGCCAGCAGGGGGGGACAGGGGTTTGGCTACACCTTC	CASRGGQGFGYTF
.	TRBJ2-3	.	15	TRBV6-4	TGTGCCAGCAGTGACGGTGGGGCACGCACAGATACGCAGTATTTT	CASSDGGARTDTQYF
few	TRBJ2-3	TRBD2	17	TRBV20-1	TGCAGTGCTAGAACGGCGTTCGGTCTAGCGGCCACAGATACGCAGTATTTT	CSARTAFGLAATDTQYF
.	TRBJ2-1	.	13	TRBV24-1	TGTGCCACCGGGCGGAGGCAACACAATGAGCAGTTCTTC	CATGRRQHNEQFF
.	TRBJ2-3	.	14	TRBV7-9	TGTGCCAGCAACGTACAGCCCAGCACAGATACGCAGTATTTT	CASNVQPSTDTQYF
.	TRBJ2-1	TRBD2	14	TRBV5-1	TGCGCCAGCAGCTGGAGCGGGAGGGGCGATGAGCAGTTCTTC	CASSWSGRGDEQFF
many	TRBJ2-3	.	12	TRBV10-2	TGCGCCACCGAGGCCGGCACAGATACGCAGTATTTT	CATEAGTDTQYF
.	TRBJ1-2	.	15	TRBV14	TGTGCCAGCAGCCAAGATAGAGGAGGGAGTTATGGCTACACCTTC	CASSQDRGGSYGYTF
.	TRBJ2-1	TRBD1	15	TRBV29-1	TGCAGCGCATCCGGGGACAGGGCAACAGTAAATGAGCAGTTCTTC	CSASGDRATVNEQFF
.	TRBJ2-4	.	16	TRBV28	TGTGCCACCGGGAGGGGGACAGCTGAAGCCAAAAACATTCAGTACTTC	CATGRGTAEAKNIQYF
few	TRBJ2-1	TRBD2	14	TRBV28	TGTGCCAGCAGCCCACTAGCGGGAGTCGATGAGCAGTTCTTC	CASSPLAGVDEQFF
few	TRBJ2-7	TRBD1	17	TRBV7-2	TGTGCCAGCAGCTTAGAGGGGGCCAGGGTGATCAGGTACGAGCAGTACTTC	CASSLEGARVIRYEQYF
few	TRBJ2-5	TRBD2	15	TRBV5-1	TGCGCCAGCACCTCATCGGGACTAGCTGGAGAGACCCAGTACTTC	CASTSSGLAGETQYF
many	TRBJ1-2	.	14	TRBV7-9	TGTGCCAGCAGCTTGGCGCCAGGCTACTATGGCTACACCTTC	CASSLAPGYYGYTF
many	TRBJ2-7	.	11	TRBV29-1	TGCAGCGGAGGACACCCTAGCGAGCAGTACTTC	CSGGHPSEQYF
few	TRBJ1-1	.	13	TRBV5-1	TGCGCCAGCAGCTCCGATCCGGTGGGTGAAGCTTTCTTT	CASSSDPVGEAFF
few	TRBJ1-4	TRBD1	16	TRBV29-1	TGCAGCGTGAAGACAGGGGCCGTGACAACTAATGAAAAACTGTTTTTT	CSVKTGAVTTNEKLFF
few	TRBJ2-6	.	17	TRBV7-9	TGTGCCAGCAGCTCTGCGGGCCGTCACTCTGGGGCCAACGTCCTGACTTTC	CASSSAGRHSGANVLTF
.	TRBJ2-3	.	18	TRBV3-1	TGTGCCAGCAGTCGACGGGTGGGTTCAGCGCCTAGCACAGATACGCAGTATTTT	CASSRRVGSAPSTDTQYF
.	TRBJ2-3	.	12	TRBV5-1	TGCGCCAGCAGCCCCGCGGGCAGTACGCAGTATTTT	CASSPAGSTQYF
.	TRBJ1-1	.	11	TRBV29-1	TGCAGTGGCGACGGGAACACTGAAGCTTTCTTT	CSGDGNTEAFF